This TCR beta chain was observed in a study of T cell repertoires in cytomegalovirus infection. This clonotype was detected ten times or more. V trimming: 5 bases; J trimming: 4 bases; junction bases outside the gene matches: 13. The CDR3 contains 17 residues. Germline lookup yields CDR1 SGHVS and CDR2 FQNEAQ. One entry per CDR3 protein, called by TCRdb with MiXCR from the reads. The table lists around 740,000 distinct CDR3 sequences, 35% of them singletons. Sequences were obtained from PBMCs. The TCR comes from a human donor in good health (CMV status not recorded). Some clones in this sample may be carry-over from other donors' samples. This chain joins TRBV7-8 and TRBJ2-5; TRBD1 agrees at 10 bases. The CDR3 is CASSLRQGAARGETQYF. The DNA for the CDR3 is TGTGCCAGCAGCCTAAGACAGGGGGCTGCCCGGGGAGAGACCCAGTACTTC.